This TCR beta chain was identified in a study of T cells in women clearing cervical HPV infection. About the research overall: Blood came at first lesion visit for cases, post-clearance for controls.

In the case of this clone: No antigen is known for it. The CDR3 end lies 3 residues beyond the end of the read and is filled in from the germline J gene.

General study findings and limits: CIN3+ cases had significantly higher TCR repertoire richness than controls, but evenness did not differ.

From germline, CDR1 is SGHDT and CDR2 YYEEEE. CDR3 length equals 14 residues. The ends were cut back, 4 bases at V and 1 base at J, with 12 bases in the middle. Genomic DNA, averaging about 1,200 ng per sample, yielded TCR beta CDR3 via immunoSEQ. The method was immunoSEQ multiplex PCR; TCRdb's version includes in-frame clones alone and lacks a portion of them. This listing includes 25,000 to 30,000 clones. This chain connects TRBV5-6 to TRBJ2-7; D not resolved. The TCR sequence derives from a woman aged 18 to 69 with a cervical HPV16 infection that either progressed to CIN3+ or cleared (not recorded which). The specimen was blood buffy coat. This CDR3 is CASSHGSDSYEQYF. CDR3 DNA (partial): TGTGCCAGCAGCCACGGAAGCGATTCCTACGAG.